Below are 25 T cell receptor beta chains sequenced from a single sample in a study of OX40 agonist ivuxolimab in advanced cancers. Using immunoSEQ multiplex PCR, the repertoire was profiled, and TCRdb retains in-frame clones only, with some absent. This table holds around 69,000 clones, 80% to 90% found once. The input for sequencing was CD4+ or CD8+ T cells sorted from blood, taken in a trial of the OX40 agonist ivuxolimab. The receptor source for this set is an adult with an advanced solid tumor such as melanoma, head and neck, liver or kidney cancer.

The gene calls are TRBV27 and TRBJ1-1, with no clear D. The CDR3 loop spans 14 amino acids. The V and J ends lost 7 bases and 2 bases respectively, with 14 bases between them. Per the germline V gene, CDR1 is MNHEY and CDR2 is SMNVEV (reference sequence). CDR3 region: CASTRPGLNTEAFF. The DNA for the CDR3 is TGTGCCAGCACCAGACCGGGCCTTAACACTGAAGCTTTCTTT.

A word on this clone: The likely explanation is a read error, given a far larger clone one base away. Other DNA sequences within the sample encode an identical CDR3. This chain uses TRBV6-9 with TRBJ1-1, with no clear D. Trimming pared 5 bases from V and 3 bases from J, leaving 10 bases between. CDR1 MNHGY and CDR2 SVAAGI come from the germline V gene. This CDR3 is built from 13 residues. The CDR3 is CASSPRGDTEAFF. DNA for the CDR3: TGTGCCAGCAGTCCACGGGGTGACACTGAAGCTTTCTTT.

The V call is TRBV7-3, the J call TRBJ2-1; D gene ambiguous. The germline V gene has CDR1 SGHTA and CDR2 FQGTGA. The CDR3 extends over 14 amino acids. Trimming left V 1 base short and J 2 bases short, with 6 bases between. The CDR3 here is CASSLSRAYNEQFF. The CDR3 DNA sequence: TGTGCCAGCAGCTTAAGTAGGGCCTACAATGAGCAGTTCTTC. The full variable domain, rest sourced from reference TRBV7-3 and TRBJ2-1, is GAGVSQTPSNKVTEKGKYVELRCDPISGHTALYWYRQSLGQGPEFLIYFQGTGAADDSGLPNDRFFAVRPEGSVSTLKIQRTERGDSAVYLCASSLSRAYNEQFFGPGTRLTVL.

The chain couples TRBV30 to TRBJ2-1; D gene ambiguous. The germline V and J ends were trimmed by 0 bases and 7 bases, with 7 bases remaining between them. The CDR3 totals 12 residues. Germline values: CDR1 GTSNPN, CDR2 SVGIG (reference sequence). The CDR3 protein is CAWSVQGNEQFF. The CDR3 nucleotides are TGTGCCTGGAGTGTACAAGGTAATGAGCAGTTCTTC. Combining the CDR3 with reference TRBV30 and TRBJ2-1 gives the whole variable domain SQTIHQWPATLVQPVGSPLSLECTVEGTSNPNLYWYRQAAGRGLQLLFYSVGIGQISSEVPQNLSASRPQDRQFILSSKKLLLSDSGFYLCAWSVQGNEQFFGPGTRLTVL.

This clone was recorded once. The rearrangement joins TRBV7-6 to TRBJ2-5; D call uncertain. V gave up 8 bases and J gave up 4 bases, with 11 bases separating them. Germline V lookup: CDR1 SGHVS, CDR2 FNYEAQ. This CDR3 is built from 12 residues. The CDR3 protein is CASSHEGETQYF. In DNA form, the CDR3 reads TGTGCCAGCTCACATGAAGGAGAGACCCAGTACTTC.

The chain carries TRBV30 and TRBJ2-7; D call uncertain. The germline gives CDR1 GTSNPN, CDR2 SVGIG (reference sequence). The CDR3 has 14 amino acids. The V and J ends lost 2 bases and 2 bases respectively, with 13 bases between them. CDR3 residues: CAWSQWGNTYEQYF. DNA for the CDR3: TGTGCCTGGAGTCAATGGGGAAACACCTACGAGCAGTACTTC.

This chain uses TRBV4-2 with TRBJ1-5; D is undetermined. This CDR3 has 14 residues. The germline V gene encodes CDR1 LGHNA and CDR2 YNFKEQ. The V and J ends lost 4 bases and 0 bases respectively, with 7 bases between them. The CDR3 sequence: CASSPVGSNQPQHF. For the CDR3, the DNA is TGTGCCAGCAGCCCGGTGGGTAGCAATCAGCCCCAGCATTTT.

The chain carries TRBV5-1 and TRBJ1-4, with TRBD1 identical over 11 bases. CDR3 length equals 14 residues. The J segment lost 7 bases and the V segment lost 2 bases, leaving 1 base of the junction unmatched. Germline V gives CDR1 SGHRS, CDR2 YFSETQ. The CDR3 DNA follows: TGCGCCAGCAGCTTCGGACAGGGGGCTGAAAAACTGTTTTTT. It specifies CASSFGQGAEKLFF.

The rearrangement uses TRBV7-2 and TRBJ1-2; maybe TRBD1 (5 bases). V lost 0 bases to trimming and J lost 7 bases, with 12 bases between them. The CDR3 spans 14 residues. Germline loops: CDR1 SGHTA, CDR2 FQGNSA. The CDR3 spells CASSLATRAGGYTF. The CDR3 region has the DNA TGTGCCAGCAGCTTAGCGACCAGGGCCGGTGGCTACACCTTC.

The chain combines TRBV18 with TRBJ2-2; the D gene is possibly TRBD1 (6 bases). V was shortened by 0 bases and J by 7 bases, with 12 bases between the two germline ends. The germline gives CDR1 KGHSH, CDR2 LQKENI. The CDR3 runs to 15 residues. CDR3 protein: CASSPPAQGYGELFF. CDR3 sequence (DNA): TGTGCCAGCTCACCACCAGCTCAGGGGTACGGGGAGCTGTTTTTT.

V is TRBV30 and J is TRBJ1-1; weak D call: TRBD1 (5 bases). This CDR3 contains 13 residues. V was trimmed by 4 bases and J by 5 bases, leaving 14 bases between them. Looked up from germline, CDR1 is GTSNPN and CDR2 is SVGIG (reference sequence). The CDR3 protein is CAWTKLRGTEAFF. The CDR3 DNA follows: TGTGCCTGGACCAAACTGAGGGGAACTGAAGCTTTCTTT.

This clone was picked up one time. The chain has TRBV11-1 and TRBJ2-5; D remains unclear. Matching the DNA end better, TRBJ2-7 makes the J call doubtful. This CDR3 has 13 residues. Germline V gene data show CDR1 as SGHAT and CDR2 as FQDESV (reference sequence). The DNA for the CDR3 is TGTGCCAGCAGCTTTAACCTGAACTACGAGCAGTACTTC. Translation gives CASSFNLNYEQYF.

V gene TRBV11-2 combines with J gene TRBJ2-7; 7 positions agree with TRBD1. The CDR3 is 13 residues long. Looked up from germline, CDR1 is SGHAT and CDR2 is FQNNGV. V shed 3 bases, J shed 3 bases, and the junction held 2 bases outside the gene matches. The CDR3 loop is CASSFYRGYEQYF. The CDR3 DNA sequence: TGTGCCAGCAGCTTTTACAGGGGCTACGAGCAGTACTTC.

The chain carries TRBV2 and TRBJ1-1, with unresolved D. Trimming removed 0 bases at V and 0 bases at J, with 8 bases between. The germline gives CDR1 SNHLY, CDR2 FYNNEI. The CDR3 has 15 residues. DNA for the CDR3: TGTGCCAGCAGTGAAGCTGAGAGGATGAACACTGAAGCTTTCTTT. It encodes CASSEAERMNTEAFF.

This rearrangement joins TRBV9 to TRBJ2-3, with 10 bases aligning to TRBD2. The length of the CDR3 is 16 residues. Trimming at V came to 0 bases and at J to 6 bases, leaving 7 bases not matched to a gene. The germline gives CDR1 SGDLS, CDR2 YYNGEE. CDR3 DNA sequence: TGTGCCAGCAGCGTAGAGCCTAGCGGGAGACAGGATACGCAGTATTTT. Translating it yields CASSVEPSGRQDTQYF.

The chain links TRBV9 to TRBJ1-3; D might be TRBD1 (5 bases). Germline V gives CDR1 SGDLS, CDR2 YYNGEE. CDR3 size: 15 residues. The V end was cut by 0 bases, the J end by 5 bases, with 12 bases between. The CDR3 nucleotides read TGTGCCAGCAGCGTAGGGGGGGACGGAAGAAACACCATATATTTT. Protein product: CASSVGGDGRNTIYF. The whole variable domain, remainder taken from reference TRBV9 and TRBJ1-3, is DSGVTQTPKHLITATGQRVTLRCSPRSGDLSVYWYQQSLDQGLQFLIQYYNGEERAKGNILERFSAQQFPDLHSELNLSSLELGDSALYFCASSVGGDGRNTIYFGEGSWLTVV.

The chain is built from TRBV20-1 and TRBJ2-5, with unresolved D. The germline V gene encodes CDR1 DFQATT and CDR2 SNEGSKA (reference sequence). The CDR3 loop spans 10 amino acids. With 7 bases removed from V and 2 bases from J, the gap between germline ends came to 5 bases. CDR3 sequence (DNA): TGCAGTGGCTGGCAAGAGACCCAGTACTTC. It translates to CSGWQETQYF.

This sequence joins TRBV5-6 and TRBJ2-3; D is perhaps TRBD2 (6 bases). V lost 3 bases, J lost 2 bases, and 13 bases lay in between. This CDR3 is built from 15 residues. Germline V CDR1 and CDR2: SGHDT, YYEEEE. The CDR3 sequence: CASSSLAEFTDTQYF. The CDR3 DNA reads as TGTGCCAGCAGCTCATTAGCGGAATTCACAGATACGCAGTATTTT.

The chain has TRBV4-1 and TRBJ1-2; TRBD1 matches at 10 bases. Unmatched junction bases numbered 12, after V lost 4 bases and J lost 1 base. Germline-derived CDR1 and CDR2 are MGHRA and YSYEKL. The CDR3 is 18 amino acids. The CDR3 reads CASSPDRDRGRVNYGYTF. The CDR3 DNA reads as TGCGCCAGCAGCCCTGACCGAGACAGGGGGCGCGTTAACTATGGCTACACCTTC.

DNA of the CDR3: TGTGCCAGCAGCTTAGTTTCCGAAGAGACCCAGTACTTC. Its translation is CASSLVSEETQYF. V gene TRBV7-2 combines with J gene TRBJ2-5; no reliable D call. V lost 1 base and J 3 bases, leaving 6 bases between the germline ends. The CDR3 covers 13 residues. The germline CDR1 and CDR2 sequences are SGHTA and FQGNSA.

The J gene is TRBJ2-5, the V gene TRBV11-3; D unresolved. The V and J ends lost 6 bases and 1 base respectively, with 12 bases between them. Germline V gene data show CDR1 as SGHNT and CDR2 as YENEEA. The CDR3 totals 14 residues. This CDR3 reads CASSRRKGQETQYF. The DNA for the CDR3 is TGTGCCAGCAGTCGACGAAAAGGCCAAGAGACCCAGTACTTC.

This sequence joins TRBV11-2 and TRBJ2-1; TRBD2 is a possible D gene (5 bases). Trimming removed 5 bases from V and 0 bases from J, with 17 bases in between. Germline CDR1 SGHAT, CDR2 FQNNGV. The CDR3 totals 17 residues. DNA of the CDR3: TGTGCCAGCAGCGCCAAAATTGGTCTAGCCTCCTACAATGAGCAGTTCTTC. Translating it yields CASSAKIGLASYNEQFF. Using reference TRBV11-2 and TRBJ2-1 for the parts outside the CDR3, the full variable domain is EAGVAQSPRYKIIEKRQSVAFWCNPISGHATLYWYQQILGQGPKLLIQFQNNGVVDDSQLPKDRFSAERLKGVDSTLKIQPAKLEDSAVYLCASSAKIGLASYNEQFFGPGTRLTVL.

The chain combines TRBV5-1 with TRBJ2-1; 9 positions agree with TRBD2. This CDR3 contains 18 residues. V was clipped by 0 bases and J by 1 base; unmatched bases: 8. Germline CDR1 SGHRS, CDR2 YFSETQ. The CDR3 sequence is CASSLGFGGRVSYNEQFF. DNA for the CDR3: TGCGCCAGCAGCTTGGGTTTCGGCGGGAGGGTGTCCTACAATGAGCAGTTCTTC.

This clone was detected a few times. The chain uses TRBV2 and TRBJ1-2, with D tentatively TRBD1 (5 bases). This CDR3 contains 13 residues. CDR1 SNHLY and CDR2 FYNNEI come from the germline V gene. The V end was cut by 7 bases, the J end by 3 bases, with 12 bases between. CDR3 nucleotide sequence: TGTGCCAGCACCAACGACAGACACTATGGCTACACCTTC. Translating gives CASTNDRHYGYTF.

This chain's CDR3 is CASTTGGYEQYF. CDR3 bases: TGTGCCAGCACCACAGGGGGGTACGAGCAGTACTTC. This rearrangement joins TRBV28 to TRBJ2-7; 8 bases map to TRBD1. With V trimmed by 7 bases and J by 4 bases, 3 bases remained unmatched. CDR1 is MDHEN, CDR2 SYDVKM, per germline. CDR3 length: 12 amino acids.